Sequencing of this T cell receptor beta chain was carried out in a study of T cell clones after liver transplantation. Study-level information: Patients counted as tolerant after at least one year off all immunosuppression, enzymes not exceeding twice normal.

TCRdb's copy holds only in-frame clones and misses some; the assay was immunoSEQ multiplex PCR. The repertoire holds roughly 67,000 clones, with around 93% as singletons. A word on this clone: What it binds is unknown.

The CDR3 length is 15 residues. V was clipped by 2 bases and J by 1 base, with 10 bases between them. Germline lookup yields CDR1 MNHEY and CDR2 SMNVEV (reference sequence). Study-level findings and limits: Graft donor-reactive T cells may have migrated into the graft rather than being deleted. Compared with third party-reactive sequences, donor-reactive ones declined more, independent of withdrawal success.

This receptor was identified in a human patient who received a liver transplant. Among the T cells, some may be from the graft donor. The gene calls are TRBV27 and TRBJ2-3; D is undetermined. The source was CD4+ T cells from blood, collected approximately 25 months after liver transplant. The CDR3 DNA reads TGTGCCAGCAGTTTAATGCGTGGGGGCACAGATACGCAGTATTTT. Its translation: CASSLMRGGTDTQYF.